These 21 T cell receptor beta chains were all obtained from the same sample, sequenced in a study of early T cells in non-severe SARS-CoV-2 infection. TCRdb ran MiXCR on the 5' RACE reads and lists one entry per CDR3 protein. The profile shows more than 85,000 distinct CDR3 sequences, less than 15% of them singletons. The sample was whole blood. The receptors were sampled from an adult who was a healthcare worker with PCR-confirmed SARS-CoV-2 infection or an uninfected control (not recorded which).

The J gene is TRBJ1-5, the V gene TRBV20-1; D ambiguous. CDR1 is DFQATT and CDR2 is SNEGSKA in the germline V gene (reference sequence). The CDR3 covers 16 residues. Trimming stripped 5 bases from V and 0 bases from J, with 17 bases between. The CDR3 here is CSALVGGIFSNQPQHF. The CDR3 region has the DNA TGCAGTGCTTTGGTGGGAGGGATATTTAGCAATCAGCCCCAGCATTTT.

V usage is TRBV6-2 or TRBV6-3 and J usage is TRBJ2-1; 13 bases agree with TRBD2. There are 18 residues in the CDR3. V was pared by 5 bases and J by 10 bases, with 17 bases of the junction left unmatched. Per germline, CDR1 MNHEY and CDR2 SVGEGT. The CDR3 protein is CASSRNNPGLAGYGEQFF. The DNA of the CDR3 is TGTGCCAGCAGTCGTAATAACCCGGGACTAGCGGGATATGGAGAGCAGTTCTTC.

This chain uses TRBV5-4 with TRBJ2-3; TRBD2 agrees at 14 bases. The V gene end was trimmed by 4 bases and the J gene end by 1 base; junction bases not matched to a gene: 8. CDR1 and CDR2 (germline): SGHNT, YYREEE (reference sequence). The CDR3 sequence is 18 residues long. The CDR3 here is CASSQGTSGRGGTDTQYF. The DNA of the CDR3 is TGTGCCAGCAGCCAGGGGACTAGCGGGAGAGGGGGCACAGATACGCAGTATTTT.

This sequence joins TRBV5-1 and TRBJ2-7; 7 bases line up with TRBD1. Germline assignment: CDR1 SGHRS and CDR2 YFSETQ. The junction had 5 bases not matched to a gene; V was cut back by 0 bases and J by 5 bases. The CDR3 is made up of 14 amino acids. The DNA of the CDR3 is TGCGCCAGCAGCTTGGTTACCCAGGGGGACGAGCAGTACTTC. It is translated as CASSLVTQGDEQYF.

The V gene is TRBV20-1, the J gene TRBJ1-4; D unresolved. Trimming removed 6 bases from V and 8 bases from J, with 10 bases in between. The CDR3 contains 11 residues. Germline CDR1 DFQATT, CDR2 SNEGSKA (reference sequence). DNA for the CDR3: TGCAGTGCCATTAACAGCGAAAAACTGTTTTTT. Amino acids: CSAINSEKLFF.

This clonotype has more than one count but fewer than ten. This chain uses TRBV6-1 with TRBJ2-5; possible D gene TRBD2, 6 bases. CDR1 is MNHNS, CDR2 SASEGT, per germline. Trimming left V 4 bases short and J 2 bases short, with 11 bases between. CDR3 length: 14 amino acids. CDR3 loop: CASSGWGEQETQYF. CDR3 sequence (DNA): TGTGCCAGCAGTGGGTGGGGGGAACAAGAGACCCAGTACTTC.

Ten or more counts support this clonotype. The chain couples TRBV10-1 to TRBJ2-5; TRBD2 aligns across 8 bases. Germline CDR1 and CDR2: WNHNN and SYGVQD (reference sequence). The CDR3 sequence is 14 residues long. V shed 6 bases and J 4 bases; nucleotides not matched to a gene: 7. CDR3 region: CASSGTRVGETQYF. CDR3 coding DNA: TGCGCCAGCAGCGGGACTAGAGTCGGAGAGACCCAGTACTTC.

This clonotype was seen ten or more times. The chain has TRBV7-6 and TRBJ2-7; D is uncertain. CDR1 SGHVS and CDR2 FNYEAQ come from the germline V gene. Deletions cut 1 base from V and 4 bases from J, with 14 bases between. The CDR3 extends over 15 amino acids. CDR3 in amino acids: CASSLVVEAPYEQYF. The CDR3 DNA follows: TGTGCCAGCAGCTTAGTCGTCGAGGCCCCGTACGAGCAGTACTTC.

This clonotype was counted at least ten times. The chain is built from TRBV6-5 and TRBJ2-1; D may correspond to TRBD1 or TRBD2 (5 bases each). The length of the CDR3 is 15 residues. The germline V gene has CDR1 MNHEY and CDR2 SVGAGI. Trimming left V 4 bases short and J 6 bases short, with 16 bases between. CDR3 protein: CASSSRGDTANEQFF. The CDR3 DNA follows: TGTGCCAGCAGTTCTAGGGGAGATACGGCCAATGAGCAGTTCTTC.

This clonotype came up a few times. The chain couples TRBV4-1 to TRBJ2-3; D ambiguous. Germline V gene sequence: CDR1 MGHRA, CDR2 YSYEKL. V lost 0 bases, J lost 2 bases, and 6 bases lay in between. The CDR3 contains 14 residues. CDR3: CASSQDVDTDTQYF. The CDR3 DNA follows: TGCGCCAGCAGCCAAGATGTAGACACAGATACGCAGTATTTT.

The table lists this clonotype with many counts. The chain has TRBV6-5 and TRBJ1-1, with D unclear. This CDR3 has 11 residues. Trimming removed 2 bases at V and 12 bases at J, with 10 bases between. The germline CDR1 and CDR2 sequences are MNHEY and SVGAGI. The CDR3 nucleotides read TGTGCCAGCAGTTACCCTCCCCTTACTTTCTTT. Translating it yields CASSYPPLTFF.

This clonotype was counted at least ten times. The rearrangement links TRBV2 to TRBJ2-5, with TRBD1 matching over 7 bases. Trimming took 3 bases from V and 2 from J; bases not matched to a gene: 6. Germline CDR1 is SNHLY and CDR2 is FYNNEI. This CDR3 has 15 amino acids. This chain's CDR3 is CASSEDRSTQETQYF. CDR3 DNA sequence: TGTGCCAGCAGTGAGGACAGGTCCACACAAGAGACCCAGTACTTC.

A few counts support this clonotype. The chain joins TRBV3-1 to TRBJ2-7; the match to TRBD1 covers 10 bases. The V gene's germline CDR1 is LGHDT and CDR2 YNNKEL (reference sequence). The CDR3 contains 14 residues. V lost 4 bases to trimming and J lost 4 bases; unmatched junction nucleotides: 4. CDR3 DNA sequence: TGTGCCAGCAGCCGAACGGGACAGGGGTACGAGCAGTACTTC. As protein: CASSRTGQGYEQYF.

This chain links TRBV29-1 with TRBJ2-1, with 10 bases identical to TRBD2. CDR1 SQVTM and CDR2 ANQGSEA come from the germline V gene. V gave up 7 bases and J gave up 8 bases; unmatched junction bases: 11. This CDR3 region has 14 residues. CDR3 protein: CSAAGLAASDEQFF. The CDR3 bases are TGCAGCGCCGCAGGACTAGCGGCAAGCGATGAGCAGTTCTTC.

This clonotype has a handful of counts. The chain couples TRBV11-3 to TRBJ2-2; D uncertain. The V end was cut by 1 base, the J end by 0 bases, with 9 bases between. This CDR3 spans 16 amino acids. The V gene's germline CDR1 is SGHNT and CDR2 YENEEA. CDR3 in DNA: TGTGCCAGCAGCTTAGGGCCTAATCCGAACACCGGGGAGCTGTTTTTT. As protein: CASSLGPNPNTGELFF.

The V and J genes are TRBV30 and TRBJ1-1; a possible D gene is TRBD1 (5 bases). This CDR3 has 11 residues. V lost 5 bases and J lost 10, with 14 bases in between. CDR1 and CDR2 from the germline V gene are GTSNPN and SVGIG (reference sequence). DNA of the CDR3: TGTGCCTGGGTCGGCGGTACAGGAGCTTTCTTT. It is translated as CAWVGGTGAFF.

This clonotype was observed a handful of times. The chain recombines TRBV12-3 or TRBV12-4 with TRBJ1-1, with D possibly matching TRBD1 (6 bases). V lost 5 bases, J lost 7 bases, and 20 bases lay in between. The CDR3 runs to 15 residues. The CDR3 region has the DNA TGTGCCAGCAGTGACCCTTCGGCAGGGGATATTGAAGCTTTCTTT. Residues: CASSDPSAGDIEAFF.

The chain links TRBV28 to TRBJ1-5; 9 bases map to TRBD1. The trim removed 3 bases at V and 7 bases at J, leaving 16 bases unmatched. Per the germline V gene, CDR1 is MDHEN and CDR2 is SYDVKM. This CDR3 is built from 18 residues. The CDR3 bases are TGTGCCAGCAGTTTGGCCGGTACGGGGACAGGGACGAGCCAGCCCCAGCATTTT. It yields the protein CASSLAGTGTGTSQPQHF.

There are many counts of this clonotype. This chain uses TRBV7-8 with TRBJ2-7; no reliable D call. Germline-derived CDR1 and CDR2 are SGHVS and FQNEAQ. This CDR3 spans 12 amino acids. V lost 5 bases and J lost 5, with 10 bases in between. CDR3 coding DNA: TGTGCCAGCAGCCAGATCGCCCACGAGCAGTACTTC. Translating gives CASSQIAHEQYF.

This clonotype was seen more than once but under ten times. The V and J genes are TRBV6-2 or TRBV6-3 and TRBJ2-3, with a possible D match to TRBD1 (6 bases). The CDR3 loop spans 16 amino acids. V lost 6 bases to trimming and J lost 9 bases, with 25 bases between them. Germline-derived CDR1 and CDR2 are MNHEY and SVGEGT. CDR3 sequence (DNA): TGTGCCAGCAGAAGCTGGGGCCAGGGGACAACAGGCACGCAGTATTTT. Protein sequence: CASRSWGQGTTGTQYF.

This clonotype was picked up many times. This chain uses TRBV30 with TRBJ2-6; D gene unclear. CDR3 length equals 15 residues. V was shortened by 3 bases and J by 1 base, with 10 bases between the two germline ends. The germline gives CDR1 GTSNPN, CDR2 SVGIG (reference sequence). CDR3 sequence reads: CAWSIQPSGANVLTF. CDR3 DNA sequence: TGTGCCTGGAGCATACAGCCTTCTGGGGCCAACGTCCTGACTTTC.